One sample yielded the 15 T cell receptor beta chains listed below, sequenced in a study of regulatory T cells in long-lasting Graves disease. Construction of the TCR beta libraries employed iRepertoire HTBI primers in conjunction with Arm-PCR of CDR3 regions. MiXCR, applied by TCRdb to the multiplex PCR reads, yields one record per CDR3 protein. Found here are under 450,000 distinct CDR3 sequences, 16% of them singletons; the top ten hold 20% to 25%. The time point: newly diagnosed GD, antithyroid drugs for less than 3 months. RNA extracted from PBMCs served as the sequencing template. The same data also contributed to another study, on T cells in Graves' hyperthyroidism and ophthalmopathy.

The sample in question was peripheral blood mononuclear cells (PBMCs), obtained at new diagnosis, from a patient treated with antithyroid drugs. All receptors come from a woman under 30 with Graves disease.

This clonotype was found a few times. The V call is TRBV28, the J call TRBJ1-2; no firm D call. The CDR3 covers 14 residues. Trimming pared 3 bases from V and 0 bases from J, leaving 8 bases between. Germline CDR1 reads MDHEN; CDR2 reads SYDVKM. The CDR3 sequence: CASSLDGTNYGYTF. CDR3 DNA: TGTGCCAGCAGTTTGGACGGTACTAACTATGGCTACACCTTC.

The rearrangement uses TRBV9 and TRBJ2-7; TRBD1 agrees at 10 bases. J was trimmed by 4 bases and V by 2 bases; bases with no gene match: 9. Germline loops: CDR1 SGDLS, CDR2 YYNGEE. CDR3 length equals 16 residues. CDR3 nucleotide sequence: TGTGCCAGCAGCGTCTTAGACAGGGGGCTTGAATACGAGCAGTACTTC. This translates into CASSVLDRGLEYEQYF.

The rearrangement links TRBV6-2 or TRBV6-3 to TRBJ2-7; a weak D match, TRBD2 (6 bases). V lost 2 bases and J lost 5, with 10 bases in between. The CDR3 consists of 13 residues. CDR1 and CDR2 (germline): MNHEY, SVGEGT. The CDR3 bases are TGTGCCAGCAGTTACCCCACGGGGGACGAGCAGTACTTC. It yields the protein CASSYPTGDEQYF.

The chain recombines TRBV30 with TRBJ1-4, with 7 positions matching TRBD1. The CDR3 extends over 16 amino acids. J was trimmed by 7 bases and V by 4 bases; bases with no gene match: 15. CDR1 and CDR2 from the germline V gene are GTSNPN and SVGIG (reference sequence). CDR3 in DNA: TGTGCCTGGAATAAAGCTTCCGGGACAGCGGCTGAAAAACTGTTTTTT. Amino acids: CAWNKASGTAAEKLFF.

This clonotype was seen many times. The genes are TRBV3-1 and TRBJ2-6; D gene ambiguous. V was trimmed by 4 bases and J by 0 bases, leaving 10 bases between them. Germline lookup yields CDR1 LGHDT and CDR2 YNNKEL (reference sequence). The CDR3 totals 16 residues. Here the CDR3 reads CASSPTRSSGANVLTF. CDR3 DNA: TGTGCCAGCAGCCCGACCAGGAGCTCTGGGGCCAACGTCCTGACTTTC.

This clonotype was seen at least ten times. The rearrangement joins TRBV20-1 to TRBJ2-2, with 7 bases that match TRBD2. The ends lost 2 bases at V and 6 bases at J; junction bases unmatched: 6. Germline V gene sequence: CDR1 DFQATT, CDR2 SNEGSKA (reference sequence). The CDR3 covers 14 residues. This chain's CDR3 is CSARIEGGPGELFF. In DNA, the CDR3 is TGCAGTGCTAGAATAGAGGGAGGGCCCGGGGAGCTGTTTTTT.

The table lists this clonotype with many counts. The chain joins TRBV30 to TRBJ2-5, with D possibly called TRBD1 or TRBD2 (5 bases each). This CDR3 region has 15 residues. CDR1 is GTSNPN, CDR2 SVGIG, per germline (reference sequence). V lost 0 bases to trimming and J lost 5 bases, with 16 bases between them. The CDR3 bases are TGTGCCTGGAGTGTGACTGGGGGTTTGGGGGAGACCCAGTACTTC. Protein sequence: CAWSVTGGLGETQYF.

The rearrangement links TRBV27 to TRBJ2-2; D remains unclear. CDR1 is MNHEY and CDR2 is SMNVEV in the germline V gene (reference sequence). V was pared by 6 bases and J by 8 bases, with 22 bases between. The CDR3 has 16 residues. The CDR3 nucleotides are TGTGCCAGCAGCGTAGCCCTCCTCATTTCAGTAGGGGAGCTGTTTTTT. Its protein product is CASSVALLISVGELFF.

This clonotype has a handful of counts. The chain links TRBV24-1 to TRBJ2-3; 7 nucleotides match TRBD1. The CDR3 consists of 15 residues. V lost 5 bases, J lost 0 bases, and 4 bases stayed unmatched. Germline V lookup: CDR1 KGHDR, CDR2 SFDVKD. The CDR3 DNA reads TGTGCCACCAGTGTAGGGGGCGGAAGCACAGATACGCAGTATTTT. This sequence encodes CATSVGGGSTDTQYF.

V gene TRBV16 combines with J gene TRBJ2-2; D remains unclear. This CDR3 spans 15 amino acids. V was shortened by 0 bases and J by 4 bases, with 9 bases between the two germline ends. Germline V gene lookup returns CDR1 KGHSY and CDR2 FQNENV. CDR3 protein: CASSQSRGITGELFF. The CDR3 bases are TGTGCCAGCAGCCAATCGAGAGGAATCACCGGGGAGCTGTTTTTT.

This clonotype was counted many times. This CDR3 is CASSPTGQGALLFF. The CDR3 DNA is TGTGCCAGCTCACCAACGGGACAGGGGGCGTTGCTTTTCTTT. The V call is TRBV18, the J call TRBJ1-1; 12 bases line up with TRBD1. The CDR3 totals 14 residues. Germline V gene lookup returns CDR1 KGHSH and CDR2 LQKENI. The V gene end was trimmed by 2 bases and the J gene end by 13 bases; junction bases not matched to a gene: 8.

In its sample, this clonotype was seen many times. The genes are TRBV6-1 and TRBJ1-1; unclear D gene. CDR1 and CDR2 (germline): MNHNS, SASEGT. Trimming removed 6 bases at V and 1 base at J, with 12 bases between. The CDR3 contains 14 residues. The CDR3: CASSISEENTEAFF. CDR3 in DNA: TGTGCCAGCAGCATTTCCGAAGAGAACACTGAAGCTTTCTTT.

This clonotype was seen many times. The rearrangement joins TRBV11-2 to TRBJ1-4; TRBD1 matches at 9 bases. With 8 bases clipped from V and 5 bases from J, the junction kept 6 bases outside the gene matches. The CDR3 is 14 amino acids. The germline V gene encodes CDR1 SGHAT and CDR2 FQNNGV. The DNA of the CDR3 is TGTGCCAGCGCAAGGGGGACAGGGAATGAAAAACTGTTTTTT. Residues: CASARGTGNEKLFF.

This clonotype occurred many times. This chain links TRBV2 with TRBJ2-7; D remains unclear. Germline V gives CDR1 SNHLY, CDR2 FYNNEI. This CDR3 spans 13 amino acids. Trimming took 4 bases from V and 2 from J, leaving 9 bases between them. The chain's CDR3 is CASSVGTTYEQYF. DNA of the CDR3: TGTGCCAGCAGTGTGGGCACCACCTACGAGCAGTACTTC.

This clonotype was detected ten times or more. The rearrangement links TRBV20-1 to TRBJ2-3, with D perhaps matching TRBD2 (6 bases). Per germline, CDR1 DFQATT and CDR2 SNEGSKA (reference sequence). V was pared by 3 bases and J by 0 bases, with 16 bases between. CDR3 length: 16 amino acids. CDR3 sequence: CSARGPSEKSTDTQYF. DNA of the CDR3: TGCAGTGCTAGGGGCCCTAGCGAGAAGAGCACAGATACGCAGTATTTT.